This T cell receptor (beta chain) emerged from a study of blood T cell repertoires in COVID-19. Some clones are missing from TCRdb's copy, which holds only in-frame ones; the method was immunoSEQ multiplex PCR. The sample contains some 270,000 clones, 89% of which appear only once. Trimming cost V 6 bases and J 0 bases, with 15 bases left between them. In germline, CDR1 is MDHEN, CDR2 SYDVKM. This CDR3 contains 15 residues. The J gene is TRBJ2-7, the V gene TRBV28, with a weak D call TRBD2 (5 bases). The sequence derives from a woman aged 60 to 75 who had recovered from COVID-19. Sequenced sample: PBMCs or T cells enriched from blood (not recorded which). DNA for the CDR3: TGTGCCAGCAGCCTTAGCGCGTTGAACTCCTACGAGCAGTACTTC. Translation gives CASSLSALNSYEQYF.